The sequence of this TCR beta chain was determined in a study of blood T cell repertoires in COVID-19. Sequencing was performed with immunoSEQ multiplex PCR; in TCRdb, only in-frame clones are kept and a portion is missing. The sample lists about 130,000 clones, roughly three quarters occurring once. Trimming cost V 2 bases and J 3 bases, with 11 bases left between them. Germline V lookup: CDR1 SNHLY, CDR2 FYNNEI. The CDR3 consists of 15 residues. Sequenced material: peripheral blood. The sequence derives from a man aged 40-50 years with active or convalescent COVID-19. The chain joins TRBV2 to TRBJ2-1; the D gene is possibly TRBD2 (5 bases). This CDR3 is CASSESSGFYNEQFF. The CDR3 nucleotides read TGTGCCAGCAGTGAATCGAGCGGCTTCTACAATGAGCAGTTCTTC.